This T cell receptor beta chain was recovered during a study of Ad26.COV2.S vaccination and SARS-CoV-2 variants. Study as a whole: Once or twice, 56 days apart, Ad26.COV2.S was delivered intramuscularly.

The CDR3 is 13 residues long. CDR1 is SGHAT, CDR2 FQNNGV, per germline. Trimming shortened V by 3 bases and J by 7 bases, and 12 bases separated the two germline ends. As for treatment: 15 to 20 received Ad26.COV2.S at low or high dose, single or two shots; 5 received placebo; per-sample allocation not given. Each sample was drawn 63 days after the first injection (of vaccine or placebo). Data came from immunoSEQ multiplex PCR; TCRdb stores just in-frame clones and leaves some out. The sample contains roughly 420,000 clones, 80% to 90% of which appear only once. The clonotype originates from a person between 18 and 60 years old who received the Ad26.COV2.S COVID-19 vaccine or a placebo. The V gene is TRBV11-2, the J gene TRBJ1-1; D perhaps matches TRBD1 (5 bases). Here the sequenced sample was peripheral blood, taken in a trial of Ad26.COV2.S vaccine versus placebo. The CDR3, as DNA: TGTGCCAGCAGCTTTTGGGGGAGGTTTGAAGCTTTCTTT. Encoded protein: CASSFWGRFEAFF.